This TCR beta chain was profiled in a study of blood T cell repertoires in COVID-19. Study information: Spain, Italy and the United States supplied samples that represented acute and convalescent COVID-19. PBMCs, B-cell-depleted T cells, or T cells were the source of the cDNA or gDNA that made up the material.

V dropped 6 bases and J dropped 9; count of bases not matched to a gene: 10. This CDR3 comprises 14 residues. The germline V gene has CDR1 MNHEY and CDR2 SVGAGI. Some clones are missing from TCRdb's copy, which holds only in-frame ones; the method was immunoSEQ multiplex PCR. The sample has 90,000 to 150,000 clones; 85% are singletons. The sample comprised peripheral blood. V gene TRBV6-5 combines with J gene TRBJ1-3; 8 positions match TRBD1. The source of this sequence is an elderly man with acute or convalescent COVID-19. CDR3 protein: CASSLGQEGFTIYF. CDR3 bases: TGTGCCAGCAGCTTGGGACAGGAAGGGTTCACCATATATTTT.